This T cell receptor beta chain derives from a study of spatial heterogeneity in lung cancer. Across the study: Alpha-chain sequences were consistently detected less often than beta-chain sequences. Study observations and caveats: Compared with follow-up, resection was when ubiquitous expanded tumor TCRs appeared in blood more.

V was shortened by 4 bases and J by 0 bases, with 10 bases between the two germline ends. Germline V CDR1 and CDR2: MNHEY, SMNVEV (reference sequence). The CDR3 has 15 residues. Of note for this clonotype: Its target is unknown.

TCRdb passed the 5' RACE reads through MiXCR, listing each CDR3 protein once. This repertoire shows around 87,000 distinct CDR3 sequences, over 9.5% found once; its top ten account for 35% to 50%. Time point indicated: sample taken at primary tumor resection. Extraction of whole RNA from tumor, nontumor lung or frozen PBMC preceded unsorted sequencing. The chain couples TRBV27 to TRBJ2-4; no definite D call. The clonotype comes from a male donor with early-stage non-small cell lung cancer. The sequencing here drew on PBMCs, taken at surgery. The CDR3 DNA reads TGTGCCAGCAGTTCCAGCCCGCAAGCCAAAAACATTCAGTACTTC. Protein product: CASSSSPQAKNIQYF.